This T cell receptor (beta chain) was documented in a study of cytomegalovirus exposure and HLA in healthy donors. PCR employed 60 Vbeta and 13 Jbeta primers. Sequenced by immunoSEQ multiplex PCR; TCRdb stores in-frame clones only, minus some. The data contain 75,000 to 90,000 clones, around 84% of them seen just once; the ten biggest clones take up around 9.3%. Turning to this clone: The antigen remains undetermined.

The CDR3 extends over 15 amino acids. The ends were cut back, 2 bases at V and 7 bases at J, with 15 bases in the middle. Germline-derived CDR1 and CDR2 are SGHKS and YYEKEE (reference sequence). Regarding the study as a whole: Researchers had no immune exposure information except CMV serostatus available. Later analysis suggested links between common viral pathogens and several top significant clusters.

The chain has TRBV5-5 and TRBJ2-2; D unresolved. The TCR comes from a middle-aged woman in good health and CMV-seropositive. The sample consisted of PBMCs. The CDR3 region has the DNA TGTGCCAGCAGCTTTGGCGGTCAAGCGAGCGGGGAGCTGTTTTTT. This sequence encodes CASSFGGQASGELFF.